The present T cell receptor beta chain was sequenced within a study of blood T cell repertoires in COVID-19. Each participant's cohort was designated according to participant-reported clinical history. Original handling: The assay estimated nucleated cells by amplifying reference gene primers. Libraries were prepared by immunoSEQ multiplex PCR; TCRdb keeps only in-frame clonotypes and omits some of them. That table is the source of V, J and clone size, and D and trimming were worked out from the DNA. The data contain fewer than 250,000 clones, approximately 88% of them singletons. The clonotype was recovered from a young woman who had been exposed to COVID-19. The sequenced sample was PBMCs or T cells enriched from blood (not recorded which).

The CDR3 DNA is TGTGCCAGCAGAGCCGGGACAGGGGCGGACGGCTACACCTTC. Its protein product is CASRAGTGADGYTF. The chain uses TRBV6-6 and TRBJ1-2; the match to TRBD1 covers 10 bases. The CDR3 totals 14 residues. Germline V gene data show CDR1 as MNHNY and CDR2 as SVGAGI (reference sequence). J gave up 8 bases and V 6 bases, and 9 bases lay outside the gene matches.